This T cell receptor (beta chain) was identified in a study of CD8 T cells in Susac syndrome (dated by TCRdb to about 2019). With respect to the entire study: Of the Susac syndrome patients who were sequenced, roughly 8 were in clinical remission while more than five had clinically active disease. Susac syndrome patients were therapy-naive, on corticosteroids (some also receiving IVIg), or on IVIg alone at blood withdrawal. Whether CD8+ T cell activation and differentiation in Susac syndrome was antigen driven was tested using repertoire sequencing. Findings and caveats that apply to the study as a whole: The number of individuals in the TCR sequencing and HLA analysis was recognized as being relatively small. The CD4+ T cell repertoire of patients with Susac syndrome showed no detectable clonal expansion.

Taken from the germline V gene, the CDR1 and CDR2 loops are SNHLY and FYNNEI. Its CDR3 holds 15 amino acids, cysteine through phenylalanine. This entry keeps only the CDR3 DNA: 45 bases, framed from base 1. V lost 6 bases and J lost 1 base; the stretch between them is 14 bases long. High-throughput TCR beta sequencing profiled peripheral blood CD8+ and CD4+ T cells from healthy donors, Susac syndrome patients and multiple sclerosis patients. Susac syndrome patients met recently defined diagnostic criteria for definite or probable disease. CD8+ TEMRA cells were enriched by FACS, while bulk CD8+ and CD4+ T cells were purified by magnetic negative isolation. Blood was collected in EDTA tubes and processed within 24 hours, with PBMCs isolated through density gradient centrifugation. PBMCs destined for TCR sequencing were cryopreserved in liquid nitrogen and later thawed in a 37 °C water bath. The sorted or isolated CD4+, CD8+ and CD8+ TEMRA cells had a purity of 90% or higher.

RNA was extracted using the RNeasy kit, and roughly 0.45 to 1 microgram was reverse transcribed with random hexamers. The immunoSEQ multiplex PCR assay, covering 54 Vbeta and 13 Jbeta segments, was used to amplify TCR beta CDR3 regions. PCR amplification bias was corrected using a synthetic template baseline for primer optimization and computational correction. On the study's bioinformatics: Only productive sequences were kept, with reads annotated to V, D and J genes according to IMGT and analyzed in immunoSEQ Analyzer. Clonality was computed as one minus Shannon entropy normalized by log2 of the number of productive unique sequences. Public and private clones were assessed among the 100 most prevalent clones of each patient and control. Susac-specific clones were defined as absent from healthy and MS cohorts, 1052 published viral clones and other ImmuneACCESS disease sequences. TCRdb reworked the public reads: Q25 trimming with fastp, MiXCR clone assembly, productive beta chains retained. A single entry per CDR3 protein holds the most common genes and DNA from its merged rows. TCRdb, not the original authors, processed these V and J calls. The sample contains some 200,000 distinct CDR3 sequences, approximately 94% of them found a single time. The leading ten clones occupy around 0.096% of the sample.

In regard to this clonotype: Its antigen is unknown. Per-base quality was not reported, and no clone a single base away is much larger than it.

This receptor was taken from a human donor with Susac syndrome. The rearranged chain carries TRBV2 and TRBJ2-3; TRBD1 is a possible D gene, resting on 7 matching bases. Sequences were obtained from CD4+ T cells from PBMCs. The bases read TGTGCCAGCAGGTTGGGCGGGACAGGCACAGATACGCAGTATTTT. This sequence encodes CASRLGGTGTDTQYF.